The 18 T cell receptor beta chains below all came from one sample that was sequenced in a study of T cell responses to AZD1222 COVID-19 vaccine. The table came from immunoSEQ multiplex PCR; TCRdb's copy has only in-frame clones and leaves some out. The table lists hundreds of thousands of clones, about 93% of them singletons. This material consisted of peripheral blood, taken on day 0 of MenACWY control vaccination. These receptors were obtained from an adult in good health.

J is TRBJ1-2 and V is TRBV18; D remains ambiguous. V lost 3 bases and J 6 bases, leaving 17 bases between the germline ends. In germline, CDR1 is KGHSH, CDR2 LQKENI. The length of the CDR3 is 15 residues. The CDR3 is CASSPDRIVSNGYTF. The CDR3 region has the DNA TGTGCCAGCTCACCCGATCGGATAGTTTCAAATGGCTACACCTTC.

The genes are TRBV7-8 and TRBJ1-6; tentative D call: TRBD1 (6 bases). The CDR3 runs 15 residues. V gave up 4 bases and J gave up 10 bases, with 17 bases separating them. Germline-derived CDR1 and CDR2 are SGHVS and FQNEAQ. The CDR3 sequence: CASSSIRGGRSPLHF. The CDR3 nucleotides are TGTGCCAGCAGCTCTATCCGGGGGGGCAGGTCACCCCTCCACTTT.

The chain joins TRBV19 to TRBJ1-6, with D unresolved. Germline V gives CDR1 LNHDA, CDR2 SQIVND (reference sequence). CDR3 length: 13 residues. Trimming pared 9 bases from V and 8 bases from J, leaving 14 bases between. This chain's CDR3 is CASTDVRDSPLHF. CDR3 in DNA: TGTGCCAGCACGGACGTAAGGGATTCACCCCTCCACTTT.

This clone has just a few counts. The chain has TRBV6-5 and TRBJ2-2, with D tentatively TRBD2 (6 bases). The V gene lost 5 bases and the J gene lost 6 bases, with 13 bases spanning the gap. The CDR3 extends over 14 amino acids. The V gene's germline CDR1 is MNHEY and CDR2 SVGAGI. The CDR3 reads CASSLFGGPGELFF. The CDR3 DNA reads as TGTGCCAGCAGTCTGTTCGGGGGTCCCGGGGAGCTGTTTTTT.

A word on this clone: Other DNA variants within this sample encode the same CDR3. The chain carries TRBV5-1 and TRBJ1-2, with unresolved D. V lost 0 bases and J lost 2, with 5 bases in between. This CDR3 contains 13 residues. The germline V gene has CDR1 SGHRS and CDR2 YFSETQ. CDR3 loop: CASSLDANYGYTF. The CDR3 bases are TGCGCCAGCAGCTTGGATGCAAACTATGGCTACACCTTC.

The chain is built from TRBV2 and TRBJ2-5, with 10 positions matching TRBD1. The CDR3 sequence is 15 residues long. V was clipped by 6 bases and J by 5 bases; unmatched bases: 9. Germline assignment: CDR1 SNHLY and CDR2 FYNNEI. The CDR3 region has the DNA TGTGCCAGCAGGGCCAGGACAGGGGGGAGCGAGACCCAGTACTTC. This translates into CASRARTGGSETQYF.

The J gene is TRBJ1-5, the V gene TRBV23-1; the match to TRBD1 covers 7 bases. TRBV23-1 is recorded as an ORF, its role being uncertain. This CDR3 contains 15 residues. With 6 bases clipped from V and 2 bases from J, the junction kept 7 bases outside the gene matches. The CDR3 here is CASSPDRVGNQPQHF. The CDR3 coding sequence is TGCGCCAGCAGCCCCGACAGGGTTGGCAATCAGCCCCAGCATTTT.

The CDR3 protein is CASSQLKGTGNTIYF. In DNA form, the CDR3 reads TGTGCCAGCAGCCAATTAAAGGGTACTGGAAACACCATATATTTT. This chain links TRBV3-1 (or the pseudogene TRBV3-2) with TRBJ1-3; D unresolved. The CDR3 sequence is 15 residues long. Germline CDR1 reads LGHDT; CDR2 reads YNNKEL (reference sequence). Trimming stripped 2 bases from V and 2 bases from J, with 10 bases between.

This clone was seen more than once but under ten times. The rearrangement uses TRBV3-1 (or the pseudogene TRBV3-2) and TRBJ2-7, with 10 positions matching TRBD2. The CDR3 runs to 15 residues. The germline V gene has CDR1 LGHDT and CDR2 YNNKEL (reference sequence). V trimming: 4 bases; J trimming: 2 bases; junction bases outside the gene matches: 5. The CDR3 DNA reads TGTGCCAGCAGCCGTACTAGCGGGGCCACCTACGAGCAGTACTTC. Its translation: CASSRTSGATYEQYF.

As to this clone: This sample also contains other DNA sequences that code for the same CDR3. The chain joins TRBV28 to TRBJ2-7; D gene uncertain. The CDR3 consists of 11 residues. Per the germline V gene, CDR1 is MDHEN and CDR2 is SYDVKM. Deletions cut 2 bases from V and 4 bases from J, with 3 bases between. The CDR3 region is CASSLRYEQYF. In nucleotides, the CDR3 is TGTGCCAGCAGTTTAAGGTACGAGCAGTACTTC.

A single count supports this clone. The chain has TRBV18 and TRBJ1-1; 8 bases agree with TRBD1. The CDR3 has 13 amino acids. Trimming cost V 6 bases and J 4 bases; bases outside gene matches: 4. CDR1 is KGHSH, CDR2 LQKENI, per germline. DNA of the CDR3: TGTGCCAGCTCCCCGGACAGGGTCACTGAAGCTTTCTTT. Translated: CASSPDRVTEAFF.

V usage is TRBV7-9 and J usage is TRBJ1-2; D is uncertain. This CDR3 spans 12 amino acids. V lost 1 base, J lost 8 bases, and 8 bases lay in between. Germline V gene data show CDR1 as SEHNR and CDR2 as FQNEAQ (reference sequence). CDR3 nucleotides: TGTGCCAGCAGCTTAGAAGGGAAAGGCTACACCTTC. Residues: CASSLEGKGYTF.

V is TRBV20-1 and J is TRBJ2-7; no definite D call. The length of the CDR3 is 10 residues. CDR1 and CDR2 from the germline V gene are DFQATT and SNEGSKA (reference sequence). V lost 3 bases, J lost 6 bases, and 6 bases lay in between. The CDR3 coding sequence is TGCAGTGCTAGCGGCAGCGAGCAGTACTTC. Its translation is CSASGSEQYF.

The chain couples TRBV5-5 to TRBJ1-5, with TRBD1 as a possible D gene (6 bases). Between the trimmed V and J ends, which lost 1 base and 3 bases, there was a span of 11 bases. The CDR3 is made up of 15 amino acids. Germline CDR1 reads SGHKS; CDR2 reads YYEKEE (reference sequence). CDR3 bases: TGTGCCAGCAGCTTGAGTACAGGGTACAATCAGCCCCAGCATTTT. It translates to CASSLSTGYNQPQHF.

The chain uses TRBV7-9 and TRBJ1-2, with 8 bases lining up with TRBD1. J was trimmed by 2 bases and V by 5 bases; bases with no gene match: 4. This CDR3 contains 14 residues. The V gene's germline CDR1 is SEHNR and CDR2 FQNEAQ (reference sequence). CDR3 protein: CASSTGQGNYGYTF. The DNA of the CDR3 is TGTGCCAGCAGCACCGGACAGGGCAACTATGGCTACACCTTC.

The V gene is TRBV7-9, the J gene TRBJ1-2; 8 nucleotides agree with TRBD1. Germline V gene data show CDR1 as SEHNR and CDR2 as FQNEAQ (reference sequence). The CDR3 length is 17 residues. With 0 bases clipped from V and 1 base from J, the junction kept 7 bases outside the gene matches. This CDR3 reads CASSLASTGGSNYGYTF. The CDR3 nucleotides read TGTGCCAGCAGCTTAGCCTCCACAGGGGGAAGTAACTATGGCTACACCTTC.

V is TRBV19 and J is TRBJ1-6; the D is unclear. Trimming cost V 1 base and J 8 bases, with 12 bases left between them. Germline CDR1 LNHDA, CDR2 SQIVND (reference sequence). This CDR3 is built from 15 residues. CDR3 protein: CASSIVRQSHSPLHF. CDR3 DNA: TGTGCCAGTAGTATAGTGAGGCAGAGCCATTCACCCCTCCACTTT.

The chain carries TRBV7-2 and TRBJ1-2; D is uncertain. V lost 5 bases and J 5 bases, leaving 12 bases between the germline ends. Germline V CDR1 and CDR2: SGHTA, FQGNSA. The CDR3 length is 13 residues. CDR3 DNA: TGTGCCAGCAGCCCAGCCGGGCCTTATGGCTACACCTTC. This gives the protein CASSPAGPYGYTF.